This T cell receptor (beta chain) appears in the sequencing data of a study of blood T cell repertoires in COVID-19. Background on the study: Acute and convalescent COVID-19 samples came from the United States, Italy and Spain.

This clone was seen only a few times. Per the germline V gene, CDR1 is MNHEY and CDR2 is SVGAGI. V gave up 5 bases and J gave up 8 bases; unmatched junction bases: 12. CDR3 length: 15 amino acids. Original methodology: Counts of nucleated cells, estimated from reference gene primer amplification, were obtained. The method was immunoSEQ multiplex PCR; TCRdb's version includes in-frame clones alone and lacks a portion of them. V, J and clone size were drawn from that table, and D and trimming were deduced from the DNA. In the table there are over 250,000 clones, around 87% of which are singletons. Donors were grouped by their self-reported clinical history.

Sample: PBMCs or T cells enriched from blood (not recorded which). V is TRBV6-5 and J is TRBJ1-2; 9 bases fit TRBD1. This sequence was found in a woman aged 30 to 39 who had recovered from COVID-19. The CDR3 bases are TGTGCCAGCAGTCCCAGGACAGGGGATCGGGACGGCTACACCTTC. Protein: CASSPRTGDRDGYTF.